This TCR beta chain comes out of a study of blood T cell dynamics during melanoma immunotherapy. General study results and limits: PBMC repertoires of eventual disease-control patients split at W3 into clonality or diversity gains. The study could not tell melanoma-specific clones from general immune activation.

Time point defined: week 3, after first cycle of checkpoint inhibitor. Prior systemic cancer therapy, immunosuppressant use and other active malignancies excluded patients. This clone was detected a few times. Its antigen is not known. The germline V gene has CDR1 SGHDN and CDR2 FVKESK. CDR3 length equals 15 residues. Losses at the gene ends were 3 bases for V and 2 bases for J; bases not matched to a gene: 2. The data were produced by immunoSEQ multiplex PCR, yet TCRdb's version contains in-frame clones alone and is incomplete. The sample holds some 5,700 clones, 84% seen once. This rearrangement joins TRBV14 to TRBJ1-5, with 9 bases identical to TRBD1. The source was blood, collected from a patient treated with checkpoint blockade. The receptor comes from a human donor with melanoma. Some clones in this sample may be carry-over from other donors' samples. CDR3 bases: TGTGCCAGCAGCCAGGGACAGGGTGGCAATCAGCCCCAGCATTTT. Encoded protein: CASSQGQGGNQPQHF. Combining the CDR3 with reference TRBV14 and TRBJ1-5 gives the whole variable domain EAGVTQFPSHSVIEKGQTVTLRCDPISGHDNLYWYRRVMGKEIKFLLHFVKESKQDESGMPNNRFLAERTGGTYSTLKVQPAELEDSGVYFCASSQGQGGNQPQHFGDGTRLSIL.